This T cell receptor beta chain originates from a study of beta chain features in type 1 diabetes. Study findings and constraints: Type 1 diabetes patients showed a moderate but significant shortening of TCRB CDR3s in all four CD4+ subsets.

The isolated RNA, all of it, was reverse transcribed, so expressed TCRB transcripts were what got sequenced. Assay used: immunoSEQ multiplex PCR; TCRdb lists only in-frame clones, some missing. The sample has hundreds of thousands of clones, over 12% seen once. Trimming at V came to 5 bases and at J to 3 bases, leaving 4 bases not matched to a gene. Per germline, CDR1 SQVTM and CDR2 ANQGSEA. The CDR3 consists of 14 residues. This clone was found a few times. Its antigen is not known. Each of the sorted populations had a purity greater than 95%. This sequence was found in a man aged 18 to 30 with type 1 diabetes. The chain recombines TRBV29-1 with TRBJ2-3, with TRBD2 matching 11 bases. The sequenced sample consisted of naive CD4+ T cells from blood. CDR3 region: CSVFRTSGTDTQYF. The CDR3 DNA follows: TGCAGCGTTTTCAGGACTAGCGGGACAGATACGCAGTATTTT.